The 18 T cell receptor beta chains below all came from one sample that was sequenced in a study of control samples from healthy donors and cancer patients. Using immunoSEQ multiplex PCR, the repertoire was profiled, and TCRdb retains in-frame clones only, with some absent. The sample holds about 120,000 clones, around 87% seen once. The sample consisted of blood. The receptors were sampled from a man aged 25 to 40 in good health.

The J gene is TRBJ2-3, the V gene TRBV5-5; D gene ambiguous. Trimming left V 2 bases short and J 2 bases short, with 12 bases between. The CDR3 is 15 amino acids. Germline loops: CDR1 SGHKS, CDR2 YYEKEE (reference sequence). The CDR3 spells CASSFQWGPTDTQYF. CDR3 DNA: TGTGCCAGCAGCTTCCAATGGGGTCCCACAGATACGCAGTATTTT.

V gene TRBV5-1 combines with J gene TRBJ2-2; 8 bases align to TRBD1. Germline CDR1 is SGHRS and CDR2 is YFSETQ. Losses at the gene ends were 9 bases for V and 1 base for J; bases not matched to a gene: 11. The CDR3 sequence is 16 residues long. CDR3 coding DNA: TGCGCCACCGCCCCCCCGGGGACAGGGAACACCGGGGAGCTGTTTTTT. Protein sequence: CATAPPGTGNTGELFF.

This clone was counted between two and nine times. The rearrangement links TRBV5-6 to TRBJ1-1; possible D gene TRBD1, 5 bases. The CDR3 extends over 16 amino acids. CDR1 is SGHDT and CDR2 is YYEEEE in the germline V gene. Trimming pared 4 bases from V and 7 bases from J, leaving 23 bases between. Written as DNA, the CDR3 is TGTGCCAGCAGCCCTTTGGGGGGTAGAAGTCGGTTTGAAGCTTTCTTT. This gives the protein CASSPLGGRSRFEAFF.

The chain is built from TRBV7-7 and TRBJ2-2; 9 nucleotides align to TRBD1. J lost 1 base, V lost 2 bases, and 5 bases had no gene match. Germline CDR1 SSHAT, CDR2 FNYEAQ (reference sequence). The CDR3 runs 17 residues. In DNA, the CDR3 is TGTGCCAGCAGCTTAAGGGACAGGGTCCGGAACACCGGGGAGCTGTTTTTT. It is translated as CASSLRDRVRNTGELFF. The full variable domain, with the rest looked up from reference TRBV7-7 and TRBJ2-2, is GAGVSQSPRYKVTKRGQDVTLRCDPISSHATLYWYQQALGQGPEFLTYFNYEAQPDKSGLPSDRFSAERPEGSISTLTIQRTEQRDSAMYRCASSLRDRVRNTGELFFGEGSRLTVL.

CDR3 sequence: CATSDRDGASNYGYTF. CDR3 in DNA: TGTGCCACCAGTGACCGGGACGGCGCCTCTAACTATGGCTACACCTTC. V and J are TRBV24-1 and TRBJ1-2, with D tentatively TRBD1 (5 bases). The CDR3 is 16 amino acids. Between the trimmed V and J ends, which lost 4 bases and 0 bases, there was a span of 14 bases. Germline CDR1 KGHDR, CDR2 SFDVKD.

The V and J genes are TRBV19 and TRBJ2-1; 12 bases line up with TRBD2. The ends lost 3 bases at V and 10 bases at J; junction bases unmatched: 25. The CDR3 loop spans 21 amino acids. Germline V gene sequence: CDR1 LNHDA, CDR2 SQIVND (reference sequence). The DNA of the CDR3 is TGTGCCAGTAGTATTCCCCGGGCCTTCCCAGGGACTAGCGGGCTATCCGGGGAGCAGTTCTTC. Residues: CASSIPRAFPGTSGLSGEQFF.

This clone was seen once. The chain combines TRBV5-6 with TRBJ2-5, with 7 bases aligning to TRBD1. The CDR3 has 14 amino acids. Looked up from germline, CDR1 is SGHDT and CDR2 is YYEEEE. V lost 6 bases, J lost 2 bases, and 7 bases stayed unmatched. The CDR3: CASKPGTAQETQYF. For the CDR3, the DNA is TGTGCCAGCAAACCCGGGACAGCGCAAGAGACCCAGTACTTC.

The chain links TRBV18 to TRBJ2-7; TRBD2 might be the D (6 bases). The CDR3 runs to 12 residues. Between the trimmed V and J ends, which lost 5 bases and 7 bases, there was a span of 12 bases. CDR1 and CDR2 from the germline V gene are KGHSH and LQKENI. DNA for the CDR3: TGTGCCAGCTCAGGCGCGGGACGGGAGCAGTACTTC. Amino acids: CASSGAGREQYF.

The V and J genes are TRBV5-1 and TRBJ2-1; D might be TRBD1 or TRBD2, each matching 6 bases. The CDR3 covers 13 residues. Germline loops: CDR1 SGHRS, CDR2 YFSETQ. V was trimmed by 4 bases and J by 5 bases, leaving 10 bases between them. This CDR3 reads CASSLGGHNEQFF. CDR3 in DNA: TGCGCCAGCAGCCTGGGGGGCCACAATGAGCAGTTCTTC.

The chain employs TRBV6-1 and TRBJ1-1, with D maybe TRBD1 (5 bases). CDR1 and CDR2 (germline): MNHNS, SASEGT. CDR3 length: 19 residues. Between the trimmed V and J ends, which lost 2 bases and 1 base, there was a span of 23 bases. For the CDR3, the DNA is TGTGCCAGCAGTGAAAGGTTTAGTCAGGCGGGGGTCTGGAACACTGAAGCTTTCTTT. Its protein product is CASSERFSQAGVWNTEAFF.

As for this clone: The sample has other DNA sequences that encode this CDR3 too. The chain carries TRBV11-2 and TRBJ2-1; D might be TRBD1 (6 bases). V lost 5 bases to trimming and J lost 7 bases, with 9 bases between them. CDR1 and CDR2 (germline): SGHAT, FQNNGV. The length of the CDR3 is 12 residues. CDR3 protein: CASSLGTNEQFF. The CDR3 coding sequence is TGTGCCAGCAGCCTCGGGACAAATGAGCAGTTCTTC.

The rearrangement joins TRBV7-8 to TRBJ2-7, with D tentatively TRBD1 (7 bases). Germline V gene sequence: CDR1 SGHVS, CDR2 FQNEAQ. The CDR3 covers 20 residues. Trimming pared 0 bases from V and 0 bases from J, leaving 24 bases between. Here the CDR3 reads CASSLALKEGASYLSYEQYV. The CDR3 DNA sequence: TGTGCCAGCAGCTTAGCGTTAAAGGAGGGGGCTTCCTACCTCTCCTACGAGCAGTACGTC.

This chain links TRBV19 with TRBJ2-3; 8 nucleotides align to TRBD1. V gave up 4 bases and J gave up 5 bases; unmatched junction bases: 5. CDR1 and CDR2 (germline): LNHDA, SQIVND (reference sequence). The CDR3 sequence is 14 residues long. The CDR3 protein is CASSTGQGEDTQYF. The CDR3 bases are TGTGCCAGTAGTACAGGACAGGGAGAAGATACGCAGTATTTT. Complete variable domain (other parts from reference TRBV19 and TRBJ2-3): DGGITQSPKYLFRKEGQNVTLSCEQNLNHDAMYWYRQDPGQGLRLIYYSQIVNDFQKGDIAEGYSVSREKKESFPLTVTSAQKNPTAFYLCASSTGQGEDTQYFGPGTRLTVL.

The V gene is TRBV30, the J gene TRBJ1-1; no definite D call. The germline V gene encodes CDR1 GTSNPN and CDR2 SVGIG (reference sequence). The germline V and J ends were trimmed by 2 bases and 5 bases, with 12 bases remaining between them. The CDR3 has 13 residues. The CDR3 DNA reads as TGTGCCTGGAGTCGGACGTCCAGAACTGAAGCTTTCTTT. This gives the protein CAWSRTSRTEAFF.

The rearrangement links TRBV11-3 to TRBJ2-7, with 7 bases identical to TRBD1. Per germline, CDR1 SGHNT and CDR2 YENEEA. Trimming cost V 4 bases and J 2 bases; bases outside gene matches: 8. The CDR3 loop spans 15 amino acids. CDR3 residues: CASSSEGASTYEQYF. Here the CDR3 DNA reads TGTGCCAGCAGCTCTGAGGGGGCTTCGACCTACGAGCAGTACTTC. Complete variable domain (other parts from reference TRBV11-3 and TRBJ2-7): EAGVVQSPRYKIIEKKQPVAFWCNPISGHNTLYWYLQNLGQGPELLIRYENEEAVDDSQLPKDRFSAERLKGVDSTLKIQPAELGDSAVYLCASSSEGASTYEQYFGPGTRLTVT.

The rearrangement joins TRBV5-4 to TRBJ2-5; 7 bases fit TRBD1. In germline, CDR1 is SGHNT, CDR2 YYREEE (reference sequence). The CDR3 is 13 amino acids. Unmatched junction bases numbered 1, after V lost 3 bases and J lost 2 bases. CDR3 DNA sequence: TGTGCCAGCAGCTGGGACAGTCAAGAGACCCAGTACTTC. Translating gives CASSWDSQETQYF.

The chain is built from TRBV5-1 and TRBJ1-2, with TRBD1 matching 12 bases. The V gene end was trimmed by 3 bases and the J gene end by 7 bases; junction bases not matched to a gene: 4. This CDR3 has 14 amino acids. The germline gives CDR1 SGHRS, CDR2 YFSETQ. The CDR3 bases are TGCGCCAGCAGCTCCGGGACAGGGGGCCTTGGCTACACCTTC. This translates into CASSSGTGGLGYTF.

The chain combines TRBV7-9 with TRBJ2-5; D unresolved. This CDR3 has 12 amino acids. V lost 5 bases and J lost 0, with 4 bases in between. The V gene's germline CDR1 is SEHNR and CDR2 FQNEAQ (reference sequence). The CDR3 protein is CASSGYQETQYF. The CDR3 DNA reads TGTGCCAGCAGCGGTTACCAAGAGACCCAGTACTTC.